A single sample is the source of the 13 T cell receptor beta chains below, sequenced in a study of PD-L1 blockade in urothelial cancer. Method: immunoSEQ multiplex PCR; TCRdb's copy keeps in-frame clones and lacks some. Of fewer than 130,000 clones listed, under 85% are singletons. The sequenced sample was PBMCs, obtained around atezolizumab (anti-PD-L1) treatment. Receptor source: a man aged 45-65 years with urothelial cancer.

This clone has more than one count but fewer than ten. This chain joins TRBV9 and TRBJ1-1; weak D call: TRBD1 (6 bases). Germline assignment: CDR1 SGDLS and CDR2 YYNGEE. This CDR3 is built from 16 residues. V lost 4 bases and J 0 bases, leaving 16 bases between the germline ends. The DNA of the CDR3 is TGTGCCAGCAGCCCAGGTGACAGGTGGATGAACACTGAAGCTTTCTTT. Protein product: CASSPGDRWMNTEAFF.

This chain connects TRBV2 to TRBJ2-7; a possible D gene is TRBD2 (6 bases). Germline loops: CDR1 SNHLY, CDR2 FYNNEI. Trimming took 9 bases from V and 3 from J, leaving 15 bases between them. The CDR3 runs 13 residues. This CDR3 is CASTGLTGYEQYF. The DNA for the CDR3 is TGTGCCAGTACGGGACTGACGGGCTACGAGCAGTACTTC.

V gene TRBV28 combines with J gene TRBJ1-1; 7 nucleotides align to TRBD1. CDR1 MDHEN and CDR2 SYDVKM come from the germline V gene. Trimming cost V 4 bases and J 3 bases; bases outside gene matches: 5. CDR3 length: 14 amino acids. The CDR3 sequence is CASSWYRGHTEAFF. The CDR3 DNA reads as TGTGCCAGCAGTTGGTACAGGGGACACACTGAAGCTTTCTTT.

This chain's CDR3 is CASSVGGGFHDEQFF. The CDR3 region has the DNA TGTGCCAGCAGCGTAGGGGGCGGTTTTCACGATGAGCAGTTCTTC. This chain joins TRBV9 and TRBJ2-1, with D possibly TRBD1 on 5 matching bases. Deletions cut 0 bases from V and 8 bases from J, with 15 bases between. CDR3 length: 15 amino acids. Germline V CDR1 and CDR2: SGDLS, YYNGEE.

The chain uses TRBV2 and TRBJ1-1; 8 bases are shared with TRBD1. The junction had 9 bases not matched to a gene; V was cut back by 4 bases and J by 5 bases. Germline loops: CDR1 SNHLY, CDR2 FYNNEI. The CDR3 has 15 residues. The CDR3 region is CASSAGRGQGTEAFF. In DNA, the CDR3 is TGTGCCAGCAGTGCGGGCAGGGGGCAAGGAACTGAAGCTTTCTTT.

The chain employs TRBV28 and TRBJ2-2, with 7 bases that match TRBD1. Germline CDR1 reads MDHEN; CDR2 reads SYDVKM. The CDR3 has 15 amino acids. V shed 3 bases and J 4 bases; nucleotides not matched to a gene: 5. This CDR3 is CASSFQQGLTGELFF. CDR3 DNA: TGTGCCAGCAGTTTTCAACAGGGGCTCACCGGGGAGCTGTTTTTT.

The genes are TRBV28 and TRBJ1-2; no firm D call. This CDR3 region has 16 residues. From germline, CDR1 is MDHEN and CDR2 SYDVKM. The V and J ends lost 6 bases and 7 bases respectively, with 24 bases between them. CDR3 nucleotide sequence: TGTGCCAGCAGGCCCATACCCCGGGATACACTATTTGGCTACACCTTC. This sequence encodes CASRPIPRDTLFGYTF.

This sequence joins TRBV28 and TRBJ2-7; possibly TRBD1 for D (7 bases). The germline CDR1 and CDR2 sequences are MDHEN and SYDVKM. V was shortened by 4 bases and J by 3 bases, with 13 bases between the two germline ends. The CDR3 extends over 14 amino acids. This CDR3 reads CASSSSGGGYEQYF. DNA of the CDR3: TGTGCCAGCAGTTCATCAGGGGGAGGCTACGAGCAGTACTTC.

This clone came up a few times. CDR3 in DNA: TGCGCCAGCAGCTTGGCTCGCGGGGGGGGCACCGGGGAGCTGTTTTTT. This translates into CASSLARGGGTGELFF. V is TRBV5-1 and J is TRBJ2-2; TRBD2 matches 9 bases. J lost 4 bases, V lost 0 bases, and 4 bases had no gene match. Germline V gene data show CDR1 as SGHRS and CDR2 as YFSETQ. This CDR3 contains 16 residues.

V and J are TRBV25-1 and TRBJ2-3; no definite D call. The germline CDR1 and CDR2 sequences are MGHDK and SYGVNS. V gave up 3 bases and J gave up 7 bases, with 17 bases separating them. The CDR3 is 15 amino acids. The CDR3 DNA sequence: TGTGCCAGCAGTGAGCCTACCCCTCCCATGCATACGCAGTATTTT. It is translated as CASSEPTPPMHTQYF.

The genes are TRBV29-1 and TRBJ2-6; tentatively, D is TRBD1 (5 bases). The CDR3 covers 14 residues. The germline V and J ends were trimmed by 6 bases and 0 bases, with 9 bases remaining between them. Germline values: CDR1 SQVTM, CDR2 ANQGSEA. The CDR3 region is CSVAGNSGANVLTF. DNA of the CDR3: TGCAGCGTGGCAGGGAACTCTGGGGCCAACGTCCTGACTTTC.

The rearrangement uses TRBV7-8 and TRBJ2-1; 7 bases align to TRBD2. Germline values: CDR1 SGHVS, CDR2 FQNEAQ. This CDR3 contains 17 residues. With V trimmed by 4 bases and J by 3 bases, 12 bases remained unmatched. The CDR3: CASSSLFGGGIYNEQFF. The CDR3 nucleotides are TGTGCCAGCAGCTCACTTTTTGGGGGAGGGATCTACAATGAGCAGTTCTTC.

CDR3 DNA sequence: TGCGCCAGCAGCCAAGTAGGCACAGATACGCAGTATTTT. It is translated as CASSQVGTDTQYF. J is TRBJ2-3 and V is TRBV4-1; D is uncertain. The CDR3 totals 13 residues. The germline V and J ends were trimmed by 1 base and 1 base, with 3 bases remaining between them. Germline CDR1 MGHRA, CDR2 YSYEKL.